What follows are 9 T cell receptor beta chains derived from one specimen sequenced in a study of T-cell reconstitution after alpha-beta-depleted transplantation in children. Library preparation (for TCRbeta) was performed with unique molecular identifiers. Via MiXCR, TCRdb re-called the PCR reads, giving one row per CDR3 protein. The sample has roughly 150,000 distinct CDR3 sequences, around 10% seen once. Sequencing used PBMCs, obtained before TCRalphabeta/CD19-depleted stem cell transplant. These receptors all stem from a boy younger than 10 with acute myeloid leukemia, due to receive a stem cell transplant.

This clonotype has at least ten counts. The chain employs TRBV20-1 and TRBJ2-2, with 13 nucleotides matching TRBD2. The germline V gene has CDR1 DFQATT and CDR2 SNEGSKA (reference sequence). CDR3 length equals 15 residues. V lost 5 bases and J lost 5; bases outside the gene matches: 5. The CDR3 nucleotides are TGCAGTGCTCAGCGACTAGCGGGGGGAACCGGGGAGCTGTTTTTT. Its protein is CSAQRLAGGTGELFF.

Comments on this clonotype: A much larger clone sits a single nucleotide away, making a read error possible. The chain links TRBV7-6 to TRBJ1-2; D gene uncertain. The CDR3 has 12 residues. The germline gives CDR1 SGHVS, CDR2 FNYEAQ. The CDR3 DNA follows: TGTGCCAGCAGCCCAGGATCTTATGGCTACCCCTTC. Amino acids: CASSPGSYGYPF.

In its sample, this clonotype was seen many times. The chain combines TRBV9 with TRBJ1-1, with 9 bases that match TRBD1. The CDR3 runs to 17 residues. Trimming took 4 bases from V and 4 from J; bases not matched to a gene: 14. CDR1 and CDR2 from the germline V gene are SGDLS and YYNGEE. The DNA of the CDR3 is TGTGCCAGCAGCCCCCTCCCGGGACAGGGTCGGGCCACTGAAGCTTTCTTT. This translates into CASSPLPGQGRATEAFF.

This clonotype came up many times. The V call is TRBV6-5, the J call TRBJ2-7; maybe TRBD1 (5 bases). The germline CDR1 and CDR2 sequences are MNHEY and SVGAGI. Trimming removed 1 base at V and 5 bases at J, with 15 bases between. This CDR3 spans 15 amino acids. The CDR3 loop is CASSYFGQYADEQYF. In DNA, the CDR3 is TGTGCCAGCAGTTACTTTGGACAATATGCGGACGAGCAGTACTTC.

This clonotype was recorded many times. The chain joins TRBV5-1 to TRBJ1-2; D not resolved. Per the germline V gene, CDR1 is SGHRS and CDR2 is YFSETQ. Trimming removed 0 bases at V and 6 bases at J, with 6 bases between. The CDR3 contains 12 residues. This CDR3 is CASSLAGDGYTF. The CDR3 nucleotides read TGCGCCAGCAGCTTGGCCGGGGATGGCTACACCTTC.

This clonotype was recorded many times. J is TRBJ2-1 and V is TRBV5-1; 10 bases match TRBD1. V dropped 3 bases and J dropped 7; count of bases not matched to a gene: 7. The CDR3 covers 15 residues. CDR1 and CDR2 (germline): SGHRS, YFSETQ. The CDR3 is CASSSTGGIENEQFF. In DNA form, the CDR3 reads TGCGCCAGCAGCTCGACAGGGGGCATTGAAAATGAGCAGTTCTTC.

This clonotype was seen ten or more times. V usage is TRBV20-1 and J usage is TRBJ1-2; TRBD1 might be the D (6 bases). Trimming stripped 0 bases from V and 6 bases from J, with 20 bases between. The CDR3 consists of 16 residues. Looked up from germline, CDR1 is DFQATT and CDR2 is SNEGSKA (reference sequence). Here the CDR3 DNA reads TGCAGTGCTAGAGATAACAGTCGACAGGTTGTAGATGGCTACACCTTC. Protein sequence: CSARDNSRQVVDGYTF.

This clonotype was seen repeatedly, ten times or more. The chain combines TRBV5-1 with TRBJ1-2, with TRBD1 identical over 7 bases. V lost 2 bases to trimming and J lost 3 bases; unmatched junction nucleotides: 7. This CDR3 has 15 residues. CDR1 and CDR2 (germline): SGHRS, YFSETQ. Here the CDR3 reads CASSFTQGDDYGYTF. CDR3 bases: TGCGCCAGCAGCTTTACTCAGGGGGACGACTATGGCTACACCTTC. The full variable domain, its missing parts supplied by reference TRBV5-1 and TRBJ1-2, is KAGVTQTPRYLIKTRGQQVTLSCSPISGHRSVSWYQQTPGQGLQFLFEYFSETQRNKGNFPGRFSGRQFSNSRSEMNVSTLELGDSALYLCASSFTQGDDYGYTFGSGTRLTVV.

This clonotype was observed many times. The genes are TRBV6-5 and TRBJ1-4, with D possibly TRBD1 on 5 matching bases. The CDR3 is 16 residues long. The V gene lost 0 bases and the J gene lost 6 bases, with 14 bases spanning the gap. The germline V gene has CDR1 MNHEY and CDR2 SVGAGI. This chain's CDR3 is CASSYSRGSGHEKLFF. CDR3 nucleotides: TGTGCCAGCAGTTACTCTCGGGGGAGTGGACATGAAAAACTGTTTTTT.